One and the same sample provided the 3 T cell receptor beta chains below, sequenced in a study of blood T cell repertoires in COVID-19. Produced via immunoSEQ multiplex PCR; TCRdb's table is partial and in-frame only. The sample carries more than 150,000 clones, roughly 87% recorded once. Sequences were obtained from peripheral blood. All receptors come from a woman between 40 and 55 years old with acute or convalescent COVID-19.

The CDR3 loop is CATSVQDRDTDTQYF. In DNA form, the CDR3 reads TGTGCCACCAGTGTCCAGGACAGGGACACAGATACGCAGTATTTT. This chain links TRBV24-1 with TRBJ2-3, with TRBD1 identical over 8 bases. The CDR3 is 15 residues long. Per the germline V gene, CDR1 is KGHDR and CDR2 is SFDVKD. V shed 5 bases, J shed 2 bases, and the junction held 5 bases outside the gene matches.

This chain joins TRBV18 and TRBJ1-1, with a tentative D call TRBD1 (5 bases). This CDR3 contains 15 residues. Deletions cut 2 bases from V and 3 bases from J, with 13 bases between. Per germline, CDR1 KGHSH and CDR2 LQKENI. CDR3 DNA: TGTGCCAGCTCACCATCGCGGGGGACTGACACTGAAGCTTTCTTT. Encoded protein: CASSPSRGTDTEAFF.

V gene TRBV4-1 combines with J gene TRBJ2-7; D may be TRBD1 (6 bases). CDR3 length: 13 residues. Looked up from germline, CDR1 is MGHRA and CDR2 is YSYEKL. With 0 bases removed from V and 6 bases from J, the gap between germline ends came to 9 bases. The CDR3 loop reads CASSQDQGSEQYF. Written as DNA, the CDR3 is TGCGCCAGCAGCCAAGATCAGGGGAGCGAGCAGTACTTC.